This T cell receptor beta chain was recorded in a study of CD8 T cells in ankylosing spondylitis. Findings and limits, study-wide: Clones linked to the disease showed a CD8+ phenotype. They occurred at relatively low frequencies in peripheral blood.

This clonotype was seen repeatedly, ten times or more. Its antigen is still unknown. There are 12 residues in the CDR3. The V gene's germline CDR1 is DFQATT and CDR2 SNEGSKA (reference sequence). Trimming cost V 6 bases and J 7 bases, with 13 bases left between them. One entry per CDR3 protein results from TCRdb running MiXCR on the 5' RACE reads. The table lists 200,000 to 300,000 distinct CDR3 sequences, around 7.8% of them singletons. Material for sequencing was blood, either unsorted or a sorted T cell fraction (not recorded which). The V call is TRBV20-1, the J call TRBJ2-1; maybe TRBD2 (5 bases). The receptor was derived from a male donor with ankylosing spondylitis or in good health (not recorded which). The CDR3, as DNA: TGCAGTGCAGACACAACGGGGAATGAGCAGTTCTTC. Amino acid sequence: CSADTTGNEQFF.